The 31 T cell receptor beta chains given below trace back to one sample, sequenced in a study of T cell responses to AZD1222 COVID-19 vaccine. Only in-frame clones appear in the TCRdb table, and some are missing; sequencing was by immunoSEQ multiplex PCR. This sample has 80,000 to 95,000 clones, with around 89% found just once. The starting material was peripheral blood, obtained on day 0 of MenACWY control vaccination. The receptors stem from an adult in good health.

This chain uses TRBV28 with TRBJ2-6, with D possibly matching TRBD2 (5 bases). Trimming stripped 3 bases from V and 2 bases from J, with 8 bases between. The length of the CDR3 is 15 residues. Looked up from germline, CDR1 is MDHEN and CDR2 is SYDVKM. The chain's CDR3 is CASSLRAAGANVLTF. DNA for the CDR3: TGTGCCAGCAGTTTGCGGGCAGCTGGGGCCAACGTCCTGACTTTC.

V and J are TRBV7-2 and TRBJ2-7; no firm D call. CDR1 and CDR2 (germline): SGHTA, FQGNSA. CDR3 size: 12 residues. V was pared by 5 bases and J by 2 bases, with 7 bases between. This CDR3 is CASSVGAYEQYF. The CDR3, as DNA: TGTGCCAGCAGCGTTGGAGCCTACGAGCAGTACTTC.

The chain couples TRBV28 to TRBJ2-5, with TRBD1 identical over 8 bases. Per the germline V gene, CDR1 is MDHEN and CDR2 is SYDVKM. After removal of 5 bases from V and 5 bases from J, the junction contained 13 bases not matched to a gene. This CDR3 is 16 amino acids long. In DNA form, the CDR3 reads TGTGCCAGCAGTCCTCTTACAGGGGGTTCAGGGGAGACCCAGTACTTC. Its protein product is CASSPLTGGSGETQYF.

This chain links TRBV10-3 with TRBJ1-2; D is ambiguous. This CDR3 is built from 13 residues. The germline V gene encodes CDR1 ENHRY and CDR2 SYGVKD. The V end was cut by 0 bases, the J end by 5 bases, with 7 bases between. The CDR3: CAISESIQYGYTF. The CDR3 DNA sequence: TGTGCCATCAGTGAGTCGATCCAGTATGGCTACACCTTC.

V gene TRBV28 combines with J gene TRBJ1-2; D gene unclear. The germline V and J ends were trimmed by 10 bases and 4 bases, with 10 bases remaining between them. Germline lookup yields CDR1 MDHEN and CDR2 SYDVKM. CDR3 length equals 11 residues. The chain's CDR3 is CATPSPYGYTF. CDR3 DNA sequence: TGTGCCACCCCCTCGCCCTATGGCTACACCTTC.

The rearrangement uses TRBV18 and TRBJ1-3, with D unresolved. From germline, CDR1 is KGHSH and CDR2 LQKENI. This CDR3 spans 15 amino acids. V was trimmed by 0 bases and J by 2 bases, leaving 8 bases between them. CDR3 loop: CASSPPEYAGNTIYF. For the CDR3, the DNA is TGTGCCAGCTCACCACCGGAGTATGCTGGAAACACCATATATTTT. The entire variable domain, with the rest obtained from reference TRBV18 and TRBJ1-3, is as follows: NAGVMQNPRHLVRRRGQEARLRCSPMKGHSHVYWYRQLPEEGLKFMVYLQKENIIDESGMPKERFSAEFPKEGPSILRIQQVVRGDSAAYFCASSPPEYAGNTIYFGEGSWLTVV.

The chain uses TRBV19 and TRBJ1-2; D unclear. V was pared by 6 bases and J by 4 bases, with 15 bases between. This CDR3 comprises 14 residues. Germline assignment: CDR1 LNHDA and CDR2 SQIVND (reference sequence). The CDR3 DNA sequence: TGTGCCAGTAGCCCAGCGGCAGCGACCTATGGCTACACCTTC. Encoded protein: CASSPAAATYGYTF.

The chain couples TRBV10-3 to TRBJ1-5; D perhaps matches TRBD1 (6 bases). The CDR3 totals 13 residues. Germline V lookup: CDR1 ENHRY, CDR2 SYGVKD. Between the trimmed V and J ends, which lost 10 bases and 7 bases, there was a span of 17 bases. CDR3 region: CATRQDFNQPQHF. Written as DNA, the CDR3 is TGTGCCACCCGACAGGATTTTAACCAGCCCCAGCATTTT.

The V gene is TRBV9, the J gene TRBJ2-1, with D possibly called TRBD1 or TRBD2 (5 bases each). The V gene's germline CDR1 is SGDLS and CDR2 YYNGEE. V shed 4 bases and J shed 8 bases, with 16 bases lying between them. CDR3 length: 14 residues. The CDR3 loop reads CASSFRDPRDEQFF. In DNA, the CDR3 is TGTGCCAGCAGCTTCCGGGACCCTAGGGATGAGCAGTTCTTC.

The chain has TRBV6-2 or TRBV6-3 and TRBJ2-1, with TRBD2 identical over 8 bases. V shed 4 bases, J shed 9 bases, and the junction held 2 bases outside the gene matches. This CDR3 is 12 amino acids long. Germline V lookup: CDR1 MNHEY, CDR2 SVGEGT. The CDR3 is CASSFAGGEQFF. As DNA, the CDR3 is TGTGCCAGCAGTTTTGCGGGAGGTGAGCAGTTCTTC.

The chain employs TRBV28 and TRBJ1-2; a possible D gene is TRBD1 (6 bases). There are 12 residues in the CDR3. Per the germline V gene, CDR1 is MDHEN and CDR2 is SYDVKM. Trimming removed 7 bases at V and 5 bases at J, with 11 bases between. For the CDR3, the DNA is TGTGCCAGCACCCCGACAGGTTATGGCTACACCTTC. It codes for CASTPTGYGYTF.

The genes are TRBV28 and TRBJ1-2; no firm D call. V was clipped by 5 bases and J by 5 bases, with 15 bases between them. CDR1 is MDHEN, CDR2 SYDVKM, per germline. The length of the CDR3 is 14 residues. In DNA form, the CDR3 reads TGTGCCAGCAGTCCACTACACGGAATATATGGCTACACCTTC. Protein: CASSPLHGIYGYTF.

This chain links TRBV6-5 with TRBJ2-1; the D gene is possibly TRBD1 (5 bases). With 2 bases removed from V and 3 bases from J, the gap between germline ends came to 5 bases. Germline-derived CDR1 and CDR2 are MNHEY and SVGAGI. This CDR3 region has 13 residues. The CDR3 nucleotides are TGTGCCAGCAGTTACACAGGCTACAATGAGCAGTTCTTC. Translation: CASSYTGYNEQFF.

J is TRBJ2-7 and V is TRBV6-5, with 10 bases lining up with TRBD1. The germline V gene has CDR1 MNHEY and CDR2 SVGAGI. The CDR3 spans 15 residues. Germline trimming cut 5 bases from V and 1 base from J; bases unmatched to any gene: 5. This CDR3 is CASSLTGGSSYEQYF. CDR3 nucleotides: TGTGCCAGCAGTCTGACAGGGGGCTCTTCCTACGAGCAGTACTTC.

The J gene is TRBJ2-7, the V gene TRBV18, with D unresolved. V shed 2 bases and J shed 3 bases, with 14 bases lying between them. The CDR3 consists of 15 residues. CDR1 is KGHSH and CDR2 is LQKENI in the germline V gene. The DNA of the CDR3 is TGTGCCAGCTCACCAGGGCGGAGATCGGGCTACGAGCAGTACTTC. The encoded protein is CASSPGRRSGYEQYF.

V and J are TRBV27 and TRBJ1-2; D perhaps matches TRBD1 (6 bases). This CDR3 region has 13 residues. Trimming stripped 6 bases from V and 4 bases from J, with 12 bases between. Germline V gene data show CDR1 as MNHEY and CDR2 as SMNVEV (reference sequence). The CDR3 loop is CASSPRGGYGYTF. The CDR3 DNA sequence: TGTGCCAGCAGCCCAAGGGGGGGCTATGGCTACACCTTC.

The chain couples TRBV7-2 to TRBJ1-1, with unresolved D. The germline gives CDR1 SGHTA, CDR2 FQGNSA. This CDR3 has 14 residues. V was clipped by 5 bases and J by 7 bases, with 17 bases between them. CDR3 region: CASSLTSSSVEAFF. In DNA form, the CDR3 reads TGTGCCAGCAGCCTGACATCCTCGTCGGTTGAAGCTTTCTTT.

V is TRBV19 and J is TRBJ2-7; 9 nucleotides align to TRBD1. The CDR3 runs to 13 residues. Germline CDR1 is LNHDA and CDR2 is SQIVND (reference sequence). Trimming removed 4 bases from V and 5 bases from J; junction bases left unmatched: 3. CDR3 region: CASSRDRENEQYF. The CDR3 DNA follows: TGTGCCAGTAGTAGGGACAGGGAAAACGAGCAGTACTTC.

The gene calls are TRBV29-1 and TRBJ1-2; D may be TRBD1 (6 bases). Trimming left V 6 bases short and J 3 bases short, with 14 bases between. The CDR3 runs to 13 residues. Germline assignment: CDR1 SQVTM and CDR2 ANQGSEA. The CDR3: CSVGAGTHYGYTF. The DNA for the CDR3 is TGCAGCGTGGGGGCCGGGACTCACTATGGCTACACCTTC.

The chain links TRBV19 to TRBJ2-7; 7 bases are shared with TRBD1. The germline V gene encodes CDR1 LNHDA and CDR2 SQIVND (reference sequence). CDR3 size: 14 residues. V lost 6 bases and J lost 1; bases outside the gene matches: 6. CDR3 amino acids: CASSPPGQSYEQYF. DNA of the CDR3: TGTGCCAGTAGCCCTCCGGGACAGTCCTACGAGCAGTACTTC.

J is TRBJ2-7 and V is TRBV27; D is uncertain. Deletions cut 4 bases from V and 9 bases from J, with 16 bases between. Germline CDR1 reads MNHEY; CDR2 reads SMNVEV (reference sequence). The CDR3 is 13 amino acids. The CDR3 loop is CASSSSRAPGQYF. The CDR3 nucleotides read TGTGCCAGCAGTTCTTCCCGGGCTCCTGGGCAGTACTTC.

The chain employs TRBV11-3 and TRBJ2-3; D uncertain. CDR1 is SGHNT and CDR2 is YENEEA in the germline V gene. V was cut by 1 base and J by 4 bases, with 9 bases left in between. CDR3 size: 14 residues. For the CDR3, the DNA is TGTGCCAGCAGCTTAGTGGCTACCGCAGATACGCAGTATTTT. This translates into CASSLVATADTQYF.

CDR3 residues: CASSVVPLAGGDNEQFF. CDR3 in DNA: TGTGCCAGCAGCGTAGTACCCTTAGCGGGAGGGGACAATGAGCAGTTCTTC. The chain carries TRBV9 and TRBJ2-1, with TRBD2 matching over 11 bases. V lost 0 bases to trimming and J lost 5 bases; unmatched junction nucleotides: 7. The CDR3 is 17 amino acids. Germline loops: CDR1 SGDLS, CDR2 YYNGEE.

The genes are TRBV5-4 and TRBJ2-7; 9 bases align to TRBD1. The CDR3 is 14 amino acids. Trimming cost V 0 bases and J 11 bases; bases outside gene matches: 9. In germline, CDR1 is SGHNT, CDR2 YYREEE (reference sequence). The CDR3 loop is CASSLAQGAGGKYF. Here the CDR3 DNA reads TGTGCCAGCAGCTTGGCACAGGGGGCAGGAGGGAAGTACTTC.

For the CDR3, the DNA is TGTGCCAGCAGTTCCCGATCTAGCGGGAGGCGAGGGGAGCTGTTTTTT. It specifies CASSSRSSGRRGELFF. The chain employs TRBV27 and TRBJ2-2; 11 positions match TRBD2. The germline CDR1 and CDR2 sequences are MNHEY and SMNVEV (reference sequence). V was pared by 4 bases and J by 8 bases, with 9 bases of the junction left unmatched. The CDR3 spans 16 residues.

The gene calls are TRBV28 and TRBJ2-1; D ambiguous. The CDR3 has 13 residues. Germline lookup yields CDR1 MDHEN and CDR2 SYDVKM. V lost 3 bases and J lost 9, with 12 bases in between. In DNA, the CDR3 is TGTGCCAGCAGTTTTGAAGGGCTGGGTGAGCAGTTCTTC. Its translation: CASSFEGLGEQFF.

J is TRBJ2-1 and V is TRBV4-3, with a tentative D call TRBD2 (5 bases). This CDR3 region has 13 residues. Trimming removed 1 base from V and 7 bases from J, with 8 bases in between. The germline V gene has CDR1 LGHNA and CDR2 YSLEER. CDR3 nucleotides: TGCGCCAGCAGCCAAGTCCGGGGAAATGAGCAGTTCTTC. This codes for CASSQVRGNEQFF.

V is TRBV3-1 (or the pseudogene TRBV3-2) and J is TRBJ1-1; TRBD1 matches 7 bases. This CDR3 has 13 residues. Germline V lookup: CDR1 LGHDT, CDR2 YNNKEL (reference sequence). V lost 1 base and J lost 7; bases outside the gene matches: 3. The CDR3 sequence is CASSQVGTVEAFF. Here the CDR3 DNA reads TGTGCCAGCAGCCAAGTGGGGACAGTTGAAGCTTTCTTT.

This clone was detected only a few times. This chain links TRBV4-3 with TRBJ2-1, with D possibly being TRBD2 (6 bases). The CDR3 loop spans 15 amino acids. Germline-derived CDR1 and CDR2 are LGHNA and YSLEER. V was trimmed by 6 bases and J by 0 bases, leaving 12 bases between them. As DNA, the CDR3 is TGCGCCAGCAGTAGGATGACTAGCTCCTACAATGAGCAGTTCTTC. This encodes CASSRMTSSYNEQFF.

The chain employs TRBV7-8 and TRBJ2-7; D unresolved. Deletions cut 1 base from V and 3 bases from J, with 16 bases between. The CDR3 sequence is 16 residues long. Germline V gives CDR1 SGHVS, CDR2 FQNEAQ. The CDR3 DNA is TGTGCCAGCAGCTTAGGACGAGGAAGGCCGAACTACGAGCAGTACTTC. It yields the protein CASSLGRGRPNYEQYF.

The J gene is TRBJ1-1, the V gene TRBV19; no definite D call. Germline V gene data show CDR1 as LNHDA and CDR2 as SQIVND (reference sequence). The CDR3 covers 12 residues. The V end lost 6 bases, the J end lost 1 base, and 6 bases lay between the germline ends. The CDR3 reads CASSMANTEAFF. The DNA of the CDR3 is TGTGCCAGTAGCATGGCGAACACTGAAGCTTTCTTT.